The 18 T cell receptor beta chains in this list originate from one sample, sequenced in a study of early T cells in non-severe SARS-CoV-2 infection. MiXCR, applied by TCRdb to the 5' RACE reads, yields one record per CDR3 protein. The table shows 70,000 to 90,000 distinct CDR3 sequences, with more than 9% occurring only once. The sample was whole blood, taken at baseline. Receptor source: an adult who was a healthcare worker with PCR-confirmed SARS-CoV-2 infection or an uninfected control (not recorded which).

This clonotype was recorded a few times. V gene TRBV9 combines with J gene TRBJ2-7, with a tentative D call TRBD2 (5 bases). V lost 0 bases to trimming and J lost 7 bases, with 14 bases between them. Germline CDR1 is SGDLS and CDR2 is YYNGEE. The CDR3 covers 14 residues. CDR3 residues: CASSVGVSSGEQYF. Written as DNA, the CDR3 is TGTGCCAGCAGCGTAGGGGTCTCCTCGGGAGAGCAGTACTTC. Supplemented by reference TRBV9 and TRBJ2-7, the full variable domain reads DSGVTQTPKHLITATGQRVTLRCSPRSGDLSVYWYQQSLDQGLQFLIQYYNGEERAKGNILERFSAQQFPDLHSELNLSSLELGDSALYFCASSVGVSSGEQYFGPGTRLTVT.

The chain is built from TRBV27 and TRBJ2-2; D call uncertain. Trimming removed 3 bases at V and 6 bases at J, with 14 bases between. Germline V gene data show CDR1 as MNHEY and CDR2 as SMNVEV (reference sequence). This CDR3 is built from 15 residues. The CDR3 DNA reads TGTGCCAGCAGTTTCGGCAGCCTTAGTTCCGGGGAGCTGTTTTTT. It yields the protein CASSFGSLSSGELFF.

This clonotype has just a few counts. The rearrangement links TRBV11-2 to TRBJ2-1, with 11 bases fitting TRBD2. J lost 14 bases, V lost 4 bases, and 7 bases had no gene match. This CDR3 has 13 amino acids. Germline V lookup: CDR1 SGHAT, CDR2 FQNNGV. CDR3 residues: CASSSTSGKRKFF. For the CDR3, the DNA is TGTGCCAGCAGCTCGACTAGCGGGAAAAGGAAGTTCTTC.

In its sample, this clonotype was seen many times. The chain uses TRBV7-9 and TRBJ2-7, with TRBD1 matching 9 bases. The CDR3 has 15 residues. Germline V lookup: CDR1 SEHNR, CDR2 FQNEAQ (reference sequence). The J segment lost 9 bases and the V segment lost 4 bases, leaving 13 bases of the junction unmatched. The CDR3 region is CASSSPGQGKIGQYF. In DNA form, the CDR3 reads TGTGCCAGCAGCTCACCGGGACAGGGAAAGATCGGGCAGTACTTC.

The V and J genes are TRBV6-6 and TRBJ1-1; D is uncertain. The CDR3 has 15 amino acids. V lost 2 bases and J lost 3, with 13 bases in between. Per the germline V gene, CDR1 is MNHNY and CDR2 is SVGAGI (reference sequence). The CDR3 loop is CASSYDPRGYTEAFF. The CDR3 nucleotides read TGTGCCAGCAGTTACGATCCGCGGGGATACACTGAAGCTTTCTTT.

The chain joins TRBV7-2 to TRBJ2-4, with 14 bases identical to TRBD2. The CDR3 is 19 residues long. Trimming at V came to 3 bases and at J to 7 bases, leaving 14 bases not matched to a gene. Germline CDR1 and CDR2: SGHTA and FQGNSA. CDR3 coding DNA: TGTGCCAGCAGCTTGTGGGGACTAGCGGGAGTCGGGGCGGAGAACATTCAGTACTTC. Its protein product is CASSLWGLAGVGAENIQYF.

This clonotype appeared a few times. The rearrangement links TRBV28 to TRBJ2-5; D gene unclear. V was shortened by 7 bases and J by 2 bases, with 8 bases between the two germline ends. This CDR3 region has 12 residues. CDR1 is MDHEN and CDR2 is SYDVKM in the germline V gene. The CDR3 loop is CASNERQETQYF. DNA of the CDR3: TGTGCCAGCAATGAGCGTCAAGAGACCCAGTACTTC.

This clonotype was counted between two and nine times. The V gene is TRBV3-1, the J gene TRBJ1-3; D is unresolved. Per germline, CDR1 LGHDT and CDR2 YNNKEL (reference sequence). The CDR3 is 16 amino acids. V was pared by 2 bases and J by 0 bases, with 11 bases between. The CDR3 nucleotides read TGTGCCAGCAGCCAATTAGGCAGGCTCTCTGGAAACACCATATATTTT. This sequence encodes CASSQLGRLSGNTIYF.

This clonotype was detected many times. The rearrangement links TRBV6-4 to TRBJ2-2; TRBD1 is a possible D gene (5 bases). V was pared by 2 bases and J by 6 bases, with 10 bases between. There are 14 residues in the CDR3. CDR1 and CDR2 from the germline V gene are MRHNA and SNTAGT. The CDR3 sequence: CASSDMPGPGELFF. In DNA form, the CDR3 reads TGTGCCAGCAGTGACATGCCAGGGCCCGGGGAGCTGTTTTTT.

The J gene is TRBJ2-1, the V gene TRBV7-6, with 13 positions matching TRBD2. The length of the CDR3 is 15 residues. Germline V gene sequence: CDR1 SGHVS, CDR2 FNYEAQ. V lost 5 bases to trimming and J lost 6 bases; unmatched junction nucleotides: 4. CDR3 DNA sequence: TGTGCCAGCAGCAAACTAGCGGGAGGGGGCAATGAGCAGTTCTTC. It codes for CASSKLAGGGNEQFF.

The chain uses TRBV7-9 and TRBJ1-1; the match to TRBD1 covers 8 bases. The germline gives CDR1 SEHNR, CDR2 FQNEAQ (reference sequence). The CDR3 length is 14 residues. J gave up 2 bases and V 5 bases, and 4 bases lay outside the gene matches. The CDR3 protein is CASSPTGGNTEAFF. The CDR3 nucleotides are TGTGCCAGCAGCCCCACAGGGGGAAACACTGAAGCTTTCTTT. The variable domain in full, with the rest retrieved from reference TRBV7-9 and TRBJ1-1, is DTGVSQNPRHKITKRGQNVTFRCDPISEHNRLYWYRQTLGQGPEFLTYFQNEAQLEKSRLLSDRFSAERPKGSFSTLEIQRTEQGDSAMYLCASSPTGGNTEAFFGQGTRLTVV.

The chain recombines TRBV19 with TRBJ2-3; D unresolved. Germline CDR1 is LNHDA and CDR2 is SQIVND (reference sequence). This CDR3 contains 14 residues. V was pared by 1 base and J by 6 bases, with 11 bases between. CDR3 in DNA: TGTGCCAGTAGTATAGTTCTGAAGAAGGATACGCAGTATTTT. Amino acids: CASSIVLKKDTQYF.

This clonotype appeared a few times. The V gene is TRBV14, the J gene TRBJ2-7; D may be TRBD2 (6 bases). Germline V lookup: CDR1 SGHDN, CDR2 FVKESK. The germline V and J ends were trimmed by 5 bases and 4 bases, with 12 bases remaining between them. The CDR3 is 13 residues long. The CDR3 region has the DNA TGTGCCAGCAGCTTTGGCGGGGTTTACGAGCAGTACTTC. It codes for CASSFGGVYEQYF.

This clonotype was observed many times. The chain is built from TRBV7-9 and TRBJ2-2; D call uncertain. Per the germline V gene, CDR1 is SEHNR and CDR2 is FQNEAQ (reference sequence). The CDR3 contains 13 residues. Trimming removed 4 bases from V and 3 bases from J, with 6 bases in between. CDR3 sequence (DNA): TGTGCCAGCAGCTACCAGTACACCGGGGAGCTGTTTTTT. Residues: CASSYQYTGELFF.

The rearrangement joins TRBV5-1 to TRBJ2-1; D is possibly TRBD2 (6 bases). The CDR3 has 11 amino acids. The V gene's germline CDR1 is SGHRS and CDR2 YFSETQ. The V and J ends lost 3 bases and 8 bases respectively, with 6 bases between them. The CDR3 loop reads CASSSSDEQFF. The CDR3 DNA reads as TGCGCCAGCAGCTCTAGCGATGAGCAGTTCTTC.

The chain carries TRBV9 and TRBJ1-1; D gene unclear. The V and J ends lost 0 bases and 0 bases respectively, with 9 bases between them. The CDR3 is 15 residues long. Germline CDR1 is SGDLS and CDR2 is YYNGEE. The DNA for the CDR3 is TGTGCCAGCAGCGTAGATCCGGAGGTGAACACTGAAGCTTTCTTT. This codes for CASSVDPEVNTEAFF.

This clonotype was counted between two and nine times. A junction boundary mismatches the germline segment, possibly from a read error. This chain uses TRBV7-2 with TRBJ1-2; maybe TRBD1 (5 bases). The CDR3 loop spans 10 amino acids. Per the germline V gene, CDR1 is SGHTA and CDR2 is FQGNSA. The CDR3 protein is CAIGDLSRIF. DNA of the CDR3: TGTGCCATCGGGGACCTTTCTCGGATATTC.

About this clonotype itself: A read error may explain this, as a much larger clone is one base away. The CDR3 end shows no conserved phenylalanine or tryptophan, and so a read error is likely. The chain employs TRBV11-2 and TRBJ1-1; D is possibly TRBD1 (6 bases). Germline CDR1 reads SGHAT; CDR2 reads FQNNGV. Trimming took off 5 bases at V and 1 base at J, with 23 bases between the two ends. The CDR3 runs 18 residues. Written as DNA, the CDR3 is TGTGCCAGCAGCCCGACCCCCAGGGGAAGGAAGACGAACACTGAAGCTTTCTCT. Translated: CASSPTPRGRKTNTEAFS.